The subject of this entry is one T cell receptor (beta chain). The sample comes from a study of blood T cell repertoires in COVID-19. Study-level information: Sample material is recorded as cDNA or gDNA derived from T cells, B-cell-depleted T cells, or PBMCs.

V gave up 5 bases and J gave up 6 bases; unmatched junction bases: 10. The CDR3 spans 16 residues. Germline V lookup: CDR1 SGHAT, CDR2 FQNNGV. Clones were read by immunoSEQ multiplex PCR, and TCRdb kept only the in-frame ones, dropping some. The sample shows under 250,000 clones, about 87% of them seen only once. Specimen: peripheral blood. The TCR originated in a woman aged 70 to 79 with active or convalescent COVID-19. The chain couples TRBV11-2 to TRBJ1-6; TRBD1 aligns across 7 bases. In DNA form, the CDR3 reads TGTGCCAGCAGCCATCCCCCGACAGGGTTTAATTCACCCCTCCACTTT. Protein product: CASSHPPTGFNSPLHF.